These T cell receptor beta chains were read from a single sample in a study of T-cell reconstitution after alpha-beta-depleted transplantation in children. TCRdb ran MiXCR on the PCR reads and lists one entry per CDR3 protein. The sample records roughly 200,000 distinct CDR3 sequences, roughly a tenth being singletons. The sequenced sample was PBMCs, obtained before TCRalphabeta/CD19-depleted stem cell transplant. The receptors originated from a child under two years old with acute myeloid leukemia, due to receive a stem cell transplant. The CDR3 runs from the conserved cysteine through the conserved F or W. The order of the fields is CDR3 length, D gene, J gene, V gene, clone size, CDR3 protein, CDR3 DNA. The D gene is left open where the match is weak. Size is stated for part of the rows, as once, few or many counts, or as a class when the clone is expanded.

17 | TRBD1 | TRBJ1-1 | TRBV7-9 | many | CASLGPPGQGLNTEAFF | TGTGCCAGCTTGGGGCCACCGGGACAGGGGTTGAACACTGAAGCTTTCTTT
15 | . | TRBJ1-5 | TRBV7-2 | many | CASSLAPISNQPQHF | TGTGCCAGCAGCTTAGCGCCGATTAGCAATCAGCCCCAGCATTTT
13 | . | TRBJ1-5 | TRBV5-1 | many | CASSFGPNQPQHF | TGCGCCAGCAGCTTCGGACCAAATCAGCCCCAGCATTTT
16 | TRBD2 | TRBJ2-5 | TRBV28 | many | CASSPGLAGLRETQYF | TGTGCCAGCAGTCCAGGACTAGCGGGACTCCGTGAGACCCAGTACTTC
17 | TRBD2 | TRBJ2-1 | TRBV6-5 | many | CASSYFFLAGSYNEQFF | TGTGCCAGCAGTTACTTTTTTCTAGCGGGCTCCTACAATGAGCAGTTCTTC
16 | TRBD1 | TRBJ2-7 | TRBV5-5 | many | CASSRIAGTGPYEQYF | TGTGCCAGCAGCCGCATAGCCGGGACAGGCCCCTACGAGCAGTACTTC
15 | TRBD1 | TRBJ1-5 | TRBV12-3/TRBV12-4 | many | CASSPTPQGNQPQHF | TGTGCCAGCAGCCCGACCCCACAGGGGAACCAGCCCCAGCATTTT
14 | TRBD1 | TRBJ1-2 | TRBV7-9 | few | CASSGRDRGHGYTF | TGTGCCAGCAGCGGCCGGGACAGGGGACACGGCTACACCTTC
16 | TRBD2 | TRBJ2-1 | TRBV5-1 | many | CASSLSLLAGGGEQFF | TGCGCCAGCAGCTTGTCGCTACTAGCGGGAGGGGGTGAGCAGTTCTTC
16 | TRBD2 | TRBJ2-1 | TRBV24-1 | many | CATSDPGLAGGYEQFF | TGTGCCACCAGTGATCCGGGACTAGCGGGAGGATATGAGCAGTTCTTC
14 | . | TRBJ1-4 | TRBV12-3/TRBV12-4 | . | CASSLGSVGEKLFF | TGTGCCAGCAGTTTAGGCTCCGTAGGGGAAAAACTGTTTTTT
16 | . | TRBJ2-6 | TRBV3-1 | many | CASSQDAAPGANVLTF | TGTGCCAGCAGCCAAGATGCGGCTCCCGGGGCCAACGTCCTGACTTTC
16 | TRBD1 | TRBJ2-2 | TRBV9 | many | CASSARGQGVTGELFF | TGTGCCAGCAGCGCGAGGGGACAGGGGGTCACCGGGGAGCTGTTTTTT
15 | . | TRBJ1-4 | TRBV20-1 | many | CSASQDPYSGEKLFF | TGCAGTGCTAGTCAGGACCCCTACAGCGGTGAAAAACTGTTTTTT
14 | . | TRBJ2-2 | TRBV5-5 | many | CASSLVGNTGELFF | TGTGCCAGCAGTTTAGTAGGGAACACCGGGGAGCTGTTTTTT
17 | . | TRBJ2-3 | TRBV4-1 | many | CASSQDLTFYLTDTQYF | TGCGCCAGCAGCCAAGATCTTACTTTTTATCTCACAGATACGCAGTATTTT
14 | . | TRBJ1-1 | TRBV20-1 | many | CSATLGGVNTEAFF | TGCAGTGCTACCCTCGGCGGGGTGAACACTGAAGCTTTCTTT
12 | . | TRBJ1-1 | TRBV30 | once | CAWSPGPLVAFF | TGTGCCTGGAGTCCGGGGCCCCTAGTCGCTTTCTTT
14 | . | TRBJ2-5 | TRBV5-1 | many | CASSHGTYQETQYF | TGCGCCAGCAGCCACGGGACATACCAAGAGACCCAGTACTTC
13 | . | TRBJ1-2 | TRBV3-1 | few | CASSFYTRQGYTF | TGTGCCAGCAGCTTCTACACGAGACAAGGCTACACCTTC
15 | TRBD1 | TRBJ2-7 | TRBV2 | many | CASKAETGGYLEQYF | TGTGCCAGCAAAGCGGAGACAGGGGGCTATCTCGAGCAGTACTTC
16 | TRBD2 | TRBJ2-1 | TRBV12-3/TRBV12-4 | many | CASNLGAGALYNEQFF | TGTGCCAGCAACCTTGGGGCGGGAGCCCTCTACAATGAGCAGTTCTTC
13 | . | TRBJ1-1 | TRBV15 | many | CATSPREALGAFF | TGTGCCACCAGCCCAAGGGAGGCCCTCGGAGCTTTCTTT
15 | . | TRBJ1-6 | TRBV7-2 | many | CASSYGDGFWSPLHF | TGTGCCAGCAGCTACGGAGACGGGTTTTGGTCACCCCTCCACTTT
15 | . | TRBJ1-3 | TRBV24-1 | . | CATSDPTATGNTIYF | TGTGCCACCAGTGATCCCACAGCAACTGGAAACACCATATATTTT
16 | . | TRBJ2-3 | TRBV7-2 | many | CASSLMGTASTDTQYF | TGTGCCAGCAGCTTAATGGGGACCGCGAGCACAGATACGCAGTATTTT
15 | . | TRBJ1-6 | TRBV30 | few | CAWRNRVLGVSPLHF | TGTGCCTGGAGGAACAGGGTACTTGGGGTTTCACCCCTCCACTTT
14 | TRBD1 | TRBJ2-7 | TRBV29-1 | many | CSDRGTGVTYEQYF | TGCAGCGACCGAGGGACAGGTGTAACCTACGAGCAGTACTTC
16 | TRBD1 | TRBJ1-5 | TRBV20-1 | many | CSARVPRTGTNQPQHF | TGCAGTGCTAGAGTCCCACGGACAGGGACCAATCAGCCCCAGCATTTT
15 | . | TRBJ1-1 | TRBV19 | many | CASSIVGRMNTEAFF | TGTGCCAGTAGTATAGTGGGGCGGATGAACACTGAAGCTTTCTTT